This T cell receptor (beta chain) was identified in a study of blood T cell repertoires in COVID-19. Study-wide background: COVID-19 samples collected from the United States, Italy and Spain covered acute and convalescent phases. Nucleic acid was either cDNA or gDNA, and it came from T cells, B-cell-depleted T cells, or PBMCs.

Authors' processing steps: Estimation of nucleated cell counts was performed using reference gene primer amplification. Assay: immunoSEQ multiplex PCR; the TCRdb copy retains only in-frame clones and omits some. V and J calls and clone size are as listed in that table; D and trimming were resolved from the DNA. The repertoire holds roughly 150,000 clones, 75% to 85% seen once, with under 0.75% in the top ten. This TCR was sampled from a man between 60 and 75 years old with acute or convalescent COVID-19. Source material: peripheral blood.

The CDR3, as DNA: TGTGCCAGCACCCCAGGTAGTAGCTATGGCTACACCTTC. This gives the protein CASTPGSSYGYTF. The chain joins TRBV14 to TRBJ1-2; D unresolved. Germline-derived CDR1 and CDR2 are SGHDN and FVKESK. This CDR3 is 13 amino acids long. V dropped 7 bases and J dropped 4 bases, with 13 bases sitting between them. The variable domain in full, completed from reference TRBV14 and TRBJ1-2, reads EAGVTQFPSHSVIEKGQTVTLRCDPISGHDNLYWYRRVMGKEIKFLLHFVKESKQDESGMPNNRFLAERTGGTYSTLKVQPAELEDSGVYFCASTPGSSYGYTFGSGTRLTVV.